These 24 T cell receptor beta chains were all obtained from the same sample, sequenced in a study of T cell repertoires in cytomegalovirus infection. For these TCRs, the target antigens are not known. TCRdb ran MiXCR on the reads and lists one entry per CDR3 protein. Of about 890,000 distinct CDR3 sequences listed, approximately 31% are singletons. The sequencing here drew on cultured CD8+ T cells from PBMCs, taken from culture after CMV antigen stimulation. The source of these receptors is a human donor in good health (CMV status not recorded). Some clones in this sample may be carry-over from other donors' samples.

The CDR3 loop reads CASSPLTPAYHEQFF. The CDR3, as DNA: TGTGCCAGCAGCCCCCTCACTCCGGCATACCATGAGCAGTTCTTC. The gene calls are TRBV5-4 and TRBJ2-1; D is unresolved. The germline V gene encodes CDR1 SGHNT and CDR2 YYREEE (reference sequence). The V gene lost 4 bases and the J gene lost 8 bases, with 19 bases spanning the gap. This CDR3 has 15 residues.

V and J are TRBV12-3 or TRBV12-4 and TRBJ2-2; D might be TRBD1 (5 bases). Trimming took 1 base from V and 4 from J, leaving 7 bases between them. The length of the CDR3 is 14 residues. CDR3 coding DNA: TGTGCCAGCAGTTTAGAGGGGATCACCGGGGAGCTGTTTTTT. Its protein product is CASSLEGITGELFF.

CDR3 DNA sequence: TGCGCCAGCAGCCAAGATGCAGGGTCCTACGAGCAGTACTTC. Encoded protein: CASSQDAGSYEQYF. This chain connects TRBV4-1 to TRBJ2-7, with D possibly being TRBD1 (5 bases). CDR3 length: 14 residues. Germline V CDR1 and CDR2: MGHRA, YSYEKL. V gave up 0 bases and J gave up 1 base, with 7 bases separating them.

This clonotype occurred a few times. The CDR3 DNA sequence: TGTGCCAGCAGATTACAGCTCTACAATGAGCAGTTCTTC. This encodes CASRLQLYNEQFF. The chain carries TRBV28 and TRBJ2-1; D is ambiguous. V was pared by 6 bases and J by 3 bases, with 9 bases between. The CDR3 has 13 residues. Germline V gene data show CDR1 as MDHEN and CDR2 as SYDVKM.

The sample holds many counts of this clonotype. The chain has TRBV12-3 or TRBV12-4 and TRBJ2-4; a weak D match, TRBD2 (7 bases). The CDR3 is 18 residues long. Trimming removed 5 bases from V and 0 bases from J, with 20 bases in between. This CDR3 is CASSPRGAQSLAKNIQYF. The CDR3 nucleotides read TGTGCCAGCAGTCCCCGGGGGGCACAAAGTCTAGCCAAAAACATTCAGTACTTC.

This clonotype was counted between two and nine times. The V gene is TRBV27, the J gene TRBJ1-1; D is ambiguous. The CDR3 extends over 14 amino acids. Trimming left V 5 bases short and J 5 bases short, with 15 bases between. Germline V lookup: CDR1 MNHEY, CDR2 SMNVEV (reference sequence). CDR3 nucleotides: TGTGCCAGCAGTGAATCAGTGGTAGGAACTGAAGCTTTCTTT. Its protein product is CASSESVVGTEAFF.

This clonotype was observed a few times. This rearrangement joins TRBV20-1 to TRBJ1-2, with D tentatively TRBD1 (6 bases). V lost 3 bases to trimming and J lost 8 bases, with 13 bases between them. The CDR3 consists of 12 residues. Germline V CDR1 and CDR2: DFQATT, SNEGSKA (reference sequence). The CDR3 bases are TGCAGTGCTAGCGGGGGGGCGGGAGGCTACACCTTC. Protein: CSASGGAGGYTF.

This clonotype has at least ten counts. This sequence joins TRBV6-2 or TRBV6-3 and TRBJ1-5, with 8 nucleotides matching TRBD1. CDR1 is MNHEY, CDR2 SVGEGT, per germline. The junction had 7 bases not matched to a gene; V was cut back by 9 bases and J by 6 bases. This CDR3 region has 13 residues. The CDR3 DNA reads TGTGCCAGTAGGGCAGGGGGCAGTCAGCCCCAGCATTTT. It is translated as CASRAGGSQPQHF.

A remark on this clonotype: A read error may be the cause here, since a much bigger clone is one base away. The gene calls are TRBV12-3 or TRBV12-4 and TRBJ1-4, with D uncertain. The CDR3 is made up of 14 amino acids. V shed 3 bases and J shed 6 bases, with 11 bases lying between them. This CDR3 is CASSFGSFYEKLFF. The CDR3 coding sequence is TGTGCCAGCAGTTTCGGCAGCTTTTATGAAAAACTGTTTTTT.

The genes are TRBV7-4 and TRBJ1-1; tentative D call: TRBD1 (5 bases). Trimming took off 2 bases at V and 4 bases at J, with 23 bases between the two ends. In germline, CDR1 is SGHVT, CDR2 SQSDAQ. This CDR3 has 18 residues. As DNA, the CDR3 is TGTGCCAGCAGCTTAACCCTCAGCAGGGATAGTCTGAGCACTGAAGCTTTCTTT. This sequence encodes CASSLTLSRDSLSTEAFF. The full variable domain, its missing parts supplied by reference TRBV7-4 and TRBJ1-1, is GAGVSQSPRYKVAKRGRDVALRCDSISGHVTLYWYRQTLGQGSEVLTYSQSDAQRDKSGRPSGRFSAERPERSVSTLKIQRTEQGDSAVYLCASSLTLSRDSLSTEAFFGQGTRLTVV.

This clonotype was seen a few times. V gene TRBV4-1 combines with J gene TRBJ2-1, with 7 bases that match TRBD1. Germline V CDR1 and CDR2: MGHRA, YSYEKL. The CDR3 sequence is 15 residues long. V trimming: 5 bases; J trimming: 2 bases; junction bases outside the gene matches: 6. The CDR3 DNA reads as TGCGCCAGCAGCAGAGGGGACAGTACCTACAATGAGCAGTTCTTC. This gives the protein CASSRGDSTYNEQFF.

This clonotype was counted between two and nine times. The CDR3 is CASSQEGSGGLNEQFF. The DNA for the CDR3 is TGCGCCAGCAGCCAAGAGGGAAGCGGGGGCCTCAATGAGCAGTTCTTC. V and J are TRBV4-1 and TRBJ2-1; 8 bases map to TRBD2. Germline V gene lookup returns CDR1 MGHRA and CDR2 YSYEKL. The CDR3 extends over 16 amino acids. The junction had 7 bases not matched to a gene; V was cut back by 0 bases and J by 6 bases.

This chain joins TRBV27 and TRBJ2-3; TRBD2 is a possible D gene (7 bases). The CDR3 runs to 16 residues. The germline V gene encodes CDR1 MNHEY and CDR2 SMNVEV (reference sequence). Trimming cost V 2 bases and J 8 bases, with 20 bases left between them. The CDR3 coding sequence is TGTGCCAGCAGTTTAGCGGGGGCCGCCTCGAGGGGTACGCAGTATTTT. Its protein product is CASSLAGAASRGTQYF.

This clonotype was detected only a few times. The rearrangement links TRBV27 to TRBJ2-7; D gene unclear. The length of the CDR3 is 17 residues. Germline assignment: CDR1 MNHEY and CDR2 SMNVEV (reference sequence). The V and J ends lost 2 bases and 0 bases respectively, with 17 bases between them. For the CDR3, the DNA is TGTGCCAGCAGTTTAGCTTTCACAGAACACTTCTCCTACGAGCAGTACTTC. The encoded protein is CASSLAFTEHFSYEQYF.

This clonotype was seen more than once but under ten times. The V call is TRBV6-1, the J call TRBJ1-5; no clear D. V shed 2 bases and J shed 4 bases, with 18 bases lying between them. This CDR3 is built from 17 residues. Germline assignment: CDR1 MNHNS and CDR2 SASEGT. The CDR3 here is CASSELRTGENNQPQHF. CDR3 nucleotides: TGTGCCAGCAGTGAACTGAGGACCGGGGAAAATAATCAGCCCCAGCATTTT.

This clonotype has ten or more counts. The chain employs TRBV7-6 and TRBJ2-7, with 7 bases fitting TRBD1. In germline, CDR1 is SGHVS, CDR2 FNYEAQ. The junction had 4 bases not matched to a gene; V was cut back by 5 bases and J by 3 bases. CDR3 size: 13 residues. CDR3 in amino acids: CASSQGDSYEQYF. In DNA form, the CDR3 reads TGTGCCAGCAGCCAAGGGGACAGCTACGAGCAGTACTTC.

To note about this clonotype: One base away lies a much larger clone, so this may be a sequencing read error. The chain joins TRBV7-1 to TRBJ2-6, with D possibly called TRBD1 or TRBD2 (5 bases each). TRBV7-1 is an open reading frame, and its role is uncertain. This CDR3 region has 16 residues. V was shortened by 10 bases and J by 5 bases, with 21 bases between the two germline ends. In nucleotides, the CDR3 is TGTGCCAACATGCTCAAGGGGAGTACTAGGGCCAACGTCCTGACTTTC. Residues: CANMLKGSTRANVLTF.

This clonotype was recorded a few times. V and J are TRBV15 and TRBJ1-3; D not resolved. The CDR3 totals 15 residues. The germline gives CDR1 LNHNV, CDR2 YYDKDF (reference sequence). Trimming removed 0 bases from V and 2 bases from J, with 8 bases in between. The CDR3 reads CATSRDLGTGNTIYF. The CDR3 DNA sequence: TGTGCCACCAGCAGAGATCTGGGAACTGGAAACACCATATATTTT.

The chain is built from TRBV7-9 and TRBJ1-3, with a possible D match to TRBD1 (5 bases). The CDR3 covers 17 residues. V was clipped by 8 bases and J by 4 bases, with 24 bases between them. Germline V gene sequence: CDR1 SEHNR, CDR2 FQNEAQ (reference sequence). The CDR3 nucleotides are TGTGCCAGCTCCCGGGGACCGCTATCGCGCCGGGGAAACACCATATATTTT. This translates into CASSRGPLSRRGNTIYF. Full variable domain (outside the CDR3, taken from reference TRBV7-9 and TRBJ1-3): DTGVSQNPRHKITKRGQNVTFRCDPISEHNRLYWYRQTLGQGPEFLTYFQNEAQLEKSRLLSDRFSAERPKGSFSTLEIQRTEQGDSAMYLCASSRGPLSRRGNTIYFGEGSWLTVV.

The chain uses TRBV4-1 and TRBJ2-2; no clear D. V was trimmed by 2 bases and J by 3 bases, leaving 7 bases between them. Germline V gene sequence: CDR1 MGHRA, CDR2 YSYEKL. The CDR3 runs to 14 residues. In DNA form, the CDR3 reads TGCGCCAGCAGCCAATTAGGCGACACCGGGGAGCTGTTTTTT. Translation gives CASSQLGDTGELFF.

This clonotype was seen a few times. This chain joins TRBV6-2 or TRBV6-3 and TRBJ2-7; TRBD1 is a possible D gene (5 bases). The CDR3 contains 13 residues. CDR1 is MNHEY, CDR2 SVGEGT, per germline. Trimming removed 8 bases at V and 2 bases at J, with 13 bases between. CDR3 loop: CASQTAPTYEQYV. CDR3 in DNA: TGTGCCAGCCAGACAGCTCCAACCTACGAGCAGTACGTC.

CDR3 in DNA: TGTGCCAGCAATTATGGGAAGTTTCCCTACGAGCAGTACTTC. It translates to CASNYGKFPYEQYF. This chain joins TRBV6-6 and TRBJ2-7; D not certain. CDR3 size: 14 residues. Germline CDR1 is MNHNY and CDR2 is SVGAGI (reference sequence). The germline V and J ends were trimmed by 7 bases and 2 bases, with 15 bases remaining between them.

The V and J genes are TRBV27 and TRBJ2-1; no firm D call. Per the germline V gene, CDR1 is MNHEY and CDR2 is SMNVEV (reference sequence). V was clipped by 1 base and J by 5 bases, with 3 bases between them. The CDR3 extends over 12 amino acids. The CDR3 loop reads CASSLFHNEQFF. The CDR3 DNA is TGTGCCAGCAGTTTATTCCACAATGAGCAGTTCTTC.

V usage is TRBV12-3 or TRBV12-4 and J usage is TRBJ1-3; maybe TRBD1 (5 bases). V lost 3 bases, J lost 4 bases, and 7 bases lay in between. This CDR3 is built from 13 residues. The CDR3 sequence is CASSFPGGNTIYF. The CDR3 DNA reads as TGTGCCAGCAGTTTTCCAGGGGGAAACACCATATATTTT.